This T cell receptor beta chain is from a study of T cells after yellow fever vaccination. Study summary: Fractions of low cell number were prepared using SMART-Seq v4 Ultra Low Input.

This clonotype has ten or more counts. TCRdb independently ran MiXCR on the 5' RACE reads; one entry per CDR3 protein. Among 280,000 or so distinct CDR3 sequences, 7.5% to 9.5% were seen once, and the ten largest hold 3% to 4%. This CDR3 spans 15 amino acids. From germline, CDR1 is MNHEY and CDR2 SVGAGI. Germline trimming cut 4 bases from V and 4 bases from J; bases unmatched to any gene: 7. The chain employs TRBV6-5 and TRBJ2-3; TRBD2 aligns across 8 bases. The sequence was obtained from a man between 18 and 35 years old who received the YFV17D yellow fever vaccine. The sample consisted of CD4+ T cells sorted from PBMCs, taken 5 days after the yellow fever booster vaccination. CDR3 protein: CASSSKSGGADTQYF. The CDR3 DNA reads TGTGCCAGCAGTTCAAAGAGCGGGGGAGCAGATACGCAGTATTTT.